These 6 T cell receptor beta chains were all obtained from the same sample, sequenced in a study of identical twins. TCRdb reanalysed the 5' RACE reads using MiXCR and keeps one entry per CDR3 protein. The sample shows just under 550,000 distinct CDR3 sequences, approximately 14% of them seen only once. This sample was shared with a second study, whose subject was yellow fever vaccine responses in identical twins.

The sample consisted of CD4+ T cells sorted from blood. Source of these receptors: a woman between 18 and 29 years old in good health.

This clonotype was seen more than once but under ten times. V is TRBV25-1 and J is TRBJ1-2; D might be TRBD1 (5 bases). The CDR3 covers 14 residues. Trimming took off 2 bases at V and 6 bases at J, with 13 bases between the two ends. Germline values: CDR1 MGHDK, CDR2 SYGVNS. CDR3 sequence reads: CASSERYGGDGYTF. The CDR3, as DNA: TGTGCCAGCAGTGAAAGGTATGGGGGAGATGGCTACACCTTC.

The sample holds a few counts of this clonotype. This chain joins TRBV5-1 and TRBJ2-1; a weak D match, TRBD1 (5 bases). The V end lost 4 bases, the J end lost 4 bases, and 15 bases lay between the germline ends. The CDR3 runs to 15 residues. Germline V gene data show CDR1 as SGHRS and CDR2 as YFSETQ. The chain's CDR3 is CASSGPDKYYNEQFF. CDR3 sequence (DNA): TGCGCCAGCAGCGGTCCGGACAAATATTACAATGAGCAGTTCTTC.

The chain employs TRBV12-3 or TRBV12-4 and TRBJ2-3, with 16 nucleotides matching TRBD2. The CDR3 has 18 amino acids. The V segment lost 7 bases and the J segment 4 bases; nucleotides outside the gene matches: 11. The CDR3 nucleotides are TGTGCCAGCAACCCGGGACTAGCGGGAGGGCTTAAGGCAGATACGCAGTATTTT. Amino acids: CASNPGLAGGLKADTQYF.

The chain recombines TRBV9 with TRBJ2-1; TRBD1 is a possible D gene (6 bases). V was trimmed by 4 bases and J by 7 bases, leaving 18 bases between them. Germline CDR1 SGDLS, CDR2 YYNGEE. This CDR3 has 15 residues. This CDR3 is CASSFQGSRDNEQFF. CDR3 coding DNA: TGTGCCAGCAGCTTTCAGGGGTCGAGGGATAATGAGCAGTTCTTC.

The chain recombines TRBV20-1 with TRBJ2-5; 9 bases are a match to TRBD1. Trimming took 6 bases from V and 4 from J; bases not matched to a gene: 6. CDR3 length: 13 amino acids. Germline CDR1 DFQATT, CDR2 SNEGSKA (reference sequence). In DNA, the CDR3 is TGCAGTGCAGAACAGGGGGCAGGAGAGACCCAGTACTTC. This translates into CSAEQGAGETQYF.

The V call is TRBV6-1, the J call TRBJ2-7; D is unclear. The CDR3 spans 14 residues. V lost 4 bases to trimming and J lost 7 bases, with 17 bases between them. Germline V gene data show CDR1 as MNHNS and CDR2 as SASEGT. CDR3 residues: CASSARDRHGEQYF. Here the CDR3 DNA reads TGTGCCAGCAGTGCTAGAGACCGACATGGGGAGCAGTACTTC.